The 2 T cell receptor beta chains below come from one sample, sequenced in a study of T cell responses to AZD1222 COVID-19 vaccine. TCRdb's table, derived via immunoSEQ multiplex PCR, lists solely in-frame clones and lacks some. The sample has 110,000 or so clones, 88% seen once. The input for sequencing was peripheral blood, taken on day 0 of AZD1222 vaccination. These receptors were collected from an adult in good health.

The gene calls are TRBV6-2 or TRBV6-3 and TRBJ2-3; TRBD1 or TRBD2 may be the D gene (5 bases each). The ends were cut back, 6 bases at V and 2 bases at J, with 12 bases in the middle. Germline values: CDR1 MNHEY, CDR2 SVGEGT. There are 14 residues in the CDR3. The DNA for the CDR3 is TGTGCCAGCAGCCCCCGGGACCACACAGATACGCAGTATTTT. It is translated as CASSPRDHTDTQYF.

The chain links TRBV7-6 to TRBJ2-3, with D unclear. This CDR3 spans 16 amino acids. In germline, CDR1 is SGHVS, CDR2 FNYEAQ. The V end lost 4 bases, the J end lost 0 bases, and 14 bases lay between the germline ends. CDR3 sequence: CASSYRVDTSTDTQYF. DNA of the CDR3: TGTGCCAGCAGCTACAGAGTAGACACTAGCACAGATACGCAGTATTTT.